These 10 T cell receptor beta chains were sequenced from one sample in a study of cytomegalovirus exposure and HLA in healthy donors. Primers included in the PCR were 60 Vbeta and 13 Jbeta primers. Profiling relied on immunoSEQ multiplex PCR, and the TCRdb table lists in-frame clones only, not all of them. The sample holds under 80,000 clones; about 80% are singletons and the top ten take 5.5% to 8.5%. The sequenced sample was PBMCs. These receptors came from a woman in her 40s in good health and CMV-seronegative.

This chain uses TRBV6-5 with TRBJ2-1; 7 bases align to TRBD2. Germline V gene data show CDR1 as MNHEY and CDR2 as SVGAGI. J lost 6 bases, V lost 2 bases, and 10 bases had no gene match. The CDR3 runs to 16 residues. The DNA of the CDR3 is TGTGCCAGCAGTTACCGTGCTGGCGGGAGATCCAATGAGCAGTTCTTC. Its translation is CASSYRAGGRSNEQFF.

In its sample, this clone was seen a few times. V is TRBV6-1 and J is TRBJ2-7; D ambiguous. This CDR3 spans 10 amino acids. The germline CDR1 and CDR2 sequences are MNHNS and SASEGT. V was shortened by 8 bases and J by 4 bases, with 6 bases between the two germline ends. CDR3 protein: CASRFYEQYF. The CDR3 DNA reads as TGTGCCAGCCGTTTTTACGAGCAGTACTTC.

This clone has only a few counts. V usage is TRBV19 and J usage is TRBJ2-7; 10 positions agree with TRBD1. The V gene end was trimmed by 7 bases and the J gene end by 3 bases; junction bases not matched to a gene: 9. The CDR3 is made up of 15 amino acids. From germline, CDR1 is LNHDA and CDR2 SQIVND (reference sequence). The CDR3 loop reads CASKRGTGDYYEQYF. The CDR3 DNA reads as TGTGCCAGTAAGCGGGGGACAGGGGACTACTACGAGCAGTACTTC.

The chain combines TRBV18 with TRBJ2-7, with 9 bases identical to TRBD1. The CDR3 consists of 16 residues. The trim removed 3 bases at V and 0 bases at J, leaving 6 bases unmatched. The germline V gene has CDR1 KGHSH and CDR2 LQKENI. The CDR3 region has the DNA TGTGCCAGCTCACCGCAGGACAGGGGCCCCTCCTACGAGCAGTACTTC. The encoded protein is CASSPQDRGPSYEQYF.

The chain carries TRBV15 and TRBJ2-2, with D perhaps TRBD1 (6 bases). Trimming shortened V by 1 base and J by 5 bases, and 17 bases separated the two germline ends. CDR1 is LNHNV, CDR2 YYDKDF, per germline (reference sequence). The CDR3 spans 17 residues. DNA of the CDR3: TGTGCCACCAGCAGAGGTTCACAGGGTAGTAAGACCGGGGAGCTGTTTTTT. As protein: CATSRGSQGSKTGELFF.

This chain links TRBV7-9 with TRBJ1-1; the D gene is possibly TRBD1 (5 bases). This CDR3 contains 13 residues. Trimming removed 4 bases from V and 1 base from J, with 7 bases in between. Germline CDR1 SEHNR, CDR2 FQNEAQ (reference sequence). CDR3 sequence (DNA): TGTGCCAGCAGCTATCAGGGGAACACTGAAGCTTTCTTT. Protein product: CASSYQGNTEAFF.

CDR3 nucleotides: TGTGCCAGCTCCCGCGACACTGGCGGGGGGCAGAACACTGAAGCTTTCTTT. This encodes CASSRDTGGGQNTEAFF. The chain uses TRBV18 and TRBJ1-1; maybe TRBD1 (6 bases). The CDR3 covers 17 residues. Trimming stripped 6 bases from V and 1 base from J, with 21 bases between. Germline CDR1 KGHSH, CDR2 LQKENI.

This chain links TRBV7-2 with TRBJ2-5; a possible D gene is TRBD1 (5 bases). The J call may be incorrect, as the DNA end agrees better with TRBJ2-7. CDR3 length: 14 residues. Germline CDR1 and CDR2: SGHTA and FQGNSA. The CDR3 reads CASSLEGVTAEQYF. Written as DNA, the CDR3 is TGTGCCAGCAGCTTAGAAGGGGTAACCGCCGAGCAGTACTTC.

This chain links TRBV16 with TRBJ1-1; tentative D call: TRBD1 (6 bases). The length of the CDR3 is 16 residues. Looked up from germline, CDR1 is KGHSY and CDR2 is FQNENV. V was pared by 0 bases and J by 1 base, with 12 bases between. In nucleotides, the CDR3 is TGTGCCAGCAGCCAATCTAACGGCAGGGGGAACACTGAAGCTTTCTTT. This translates into CASSQSNGRGNTEAFF.

V gene TRBV7-8 combines with J gene TRBJ1-5, with 7 nucleotides matching TRBD1. Germline assignment: CDR1 SGHVS and CDR2 FQNEAQ. Unmatched junction bases numbered 8, after V lost 1 base and J lost 2 bases. The CDR3 extends over 17 amino acids. CDR3 sequence (DNA): TGTGCCAGCAGCTTAGGCTACAGGGGCGGGGGCAATCAGCCCCAGCATTTT. It specifies CASSLGYRGGGNQPQHF. Using reference TRBV7-8 and TRBJ1-5 for the parts outside the CDR3, the full variable domain is GAGVSQSPRYKVAKRGQDVALRCDPISGHVSLFWYQQALGQGPEFLTYFQNEAQLDKSGLPSDRFFAERPEGSVSTLKIQRTQQEDSAVYLCASSLGYRGGGNQPQHFGDGTRLSIL.